The T cell receptor (beta chain) under discussion was sequenced for a study of T cells in Graves' hyperthyroidism and ophthalmopathy. Researchers amplified the TCR beta CDR3 regions from RNA transcripts. First-round RT-PCR targeting the TCR CDR3 was performed with the HTBI primer set. Each CDR3 protein is one row after TCRdb ran MiXCR on the multiplex PCR reads. In the table there are approximately 640,000 distinct CDR3 sequences, about a sixth of which are singletons. A note on this clonotype: One base away lies a much larger clone, so this may be a sequencing read error.

The CDR3 is 14 residues long. Trimming removed 0 bases from V and 7 bases from J; junction bases left unmatched: 8. CDR1 and CDR2 (germline): GTSNPN, SVGIG (reference sequence). The chain links TRBV30 to TRBJ1-2, with 7 bases matching TRBD1. The sequenced sample was blood. The receptor comes from a woman in her twenties or thirties with Graves' hyperthyroidism. Written as DNA, the CDR3 is TGTGCCTGGAGTGTGGGGAGACAGGGCTGTGGCTACACCTTC. This gives the protein CAWSVGRQGCGYTF.